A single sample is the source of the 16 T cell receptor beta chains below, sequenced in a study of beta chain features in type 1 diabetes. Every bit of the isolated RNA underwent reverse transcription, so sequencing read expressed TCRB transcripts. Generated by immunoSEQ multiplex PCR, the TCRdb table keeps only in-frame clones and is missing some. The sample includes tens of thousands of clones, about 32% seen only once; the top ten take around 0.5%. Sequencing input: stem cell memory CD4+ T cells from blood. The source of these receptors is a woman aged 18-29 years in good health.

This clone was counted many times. The CDR3 region is CASSPDSYGYTF. CDR3 coding DNA: TGTGCCAGCAGCCCTGACAGTTATGGCTACACCTTC. This rearrangement joins TRBV7-9 to TRBJ1-2; tentatively, D is TRBD1 (5 bases). The V end lost 5 bases, the J end lost 5 bases, and 9 bases lay between the germline ends. Germline V gene lookup returns CDR1 SEHNR and CDR2 FQNEAQ (reference sequence). This CDR3 has 12 residues.

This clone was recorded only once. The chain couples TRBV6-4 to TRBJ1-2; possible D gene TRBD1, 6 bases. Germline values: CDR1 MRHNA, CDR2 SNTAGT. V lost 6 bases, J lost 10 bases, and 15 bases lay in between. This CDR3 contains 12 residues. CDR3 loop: CASSETGTIYTF. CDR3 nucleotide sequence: TGTGCCAGCAGCGAGACAGGAACCATCTACACCTTC.

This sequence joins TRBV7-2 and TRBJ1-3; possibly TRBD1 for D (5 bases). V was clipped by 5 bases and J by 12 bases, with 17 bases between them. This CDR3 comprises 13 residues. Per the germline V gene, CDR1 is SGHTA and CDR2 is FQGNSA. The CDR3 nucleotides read TGTGCCAGCAGCGGGGAGGGACTTCTGGGCATATATTTT. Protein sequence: CASSGEGLLGIYF. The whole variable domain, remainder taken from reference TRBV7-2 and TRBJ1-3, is GAGVSQSPSNKVTEKGKDVELRCDPISGHTALYWYRQSLGQGLEFLIYFQGNSAPDKSGLPSDRFSAERTGGSVSTLTIQRTQQEDSAVYLCASSGEGLLGIYFGEGSWLTVV.

In DNA, the CDR3 is TGTGCCAGCAGCTTAAGTCCGGCGGGGGGCTACACCTTC. Translated: CASSLSPAGGYTF. V is TRBV11-2 and J is TRBJ1-2; no firm D call. The CDR3 is 13 amino acids. In germline, CDR1 is SGHAT, CDR2 FQNNGV. V gave up 2 bases and J gave up 8 bases, with 12 bases separating them.

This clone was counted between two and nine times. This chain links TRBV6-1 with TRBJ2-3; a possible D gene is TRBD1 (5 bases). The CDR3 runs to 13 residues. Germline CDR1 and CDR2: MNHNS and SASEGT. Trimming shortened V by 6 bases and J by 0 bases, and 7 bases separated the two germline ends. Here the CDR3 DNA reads TGTGCCAGCAGGTGGACAAGCACAGATACGCAGTATTTT. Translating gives CASRWTSTDTQYF.

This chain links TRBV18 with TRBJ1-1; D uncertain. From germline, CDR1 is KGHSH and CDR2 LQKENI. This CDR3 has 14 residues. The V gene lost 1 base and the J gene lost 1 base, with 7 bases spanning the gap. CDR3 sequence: CASSPQGGNTEAFF. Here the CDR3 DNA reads TGTGCCAGCTCACCACAAGGAGGGAACACTGAAGCTTTCTTT.

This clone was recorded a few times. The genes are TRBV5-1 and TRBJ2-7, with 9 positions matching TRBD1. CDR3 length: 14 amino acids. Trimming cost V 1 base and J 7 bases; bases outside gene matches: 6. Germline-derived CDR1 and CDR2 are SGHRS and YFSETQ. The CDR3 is CASSLTGGAKEQYF. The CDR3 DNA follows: TGCGCCAGCAGCTTGACAGGGGGCGCGAAGGAGCAGTACTTC. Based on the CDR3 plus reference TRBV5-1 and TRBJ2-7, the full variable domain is KAGVTQTPRYLIKTRGQQVTLSCSPISGHRSVSWYQQTPGQGLQFLFEYFSETQRNKGNFPGRFSGRQFSNSRSEMNVSTLELGDSALYLCASSLTGGAKEQYFGPGTRLTVT.

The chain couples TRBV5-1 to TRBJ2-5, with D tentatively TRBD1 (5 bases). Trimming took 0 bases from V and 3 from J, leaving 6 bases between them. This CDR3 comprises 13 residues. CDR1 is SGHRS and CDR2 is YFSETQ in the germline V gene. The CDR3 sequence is CASSLAGKETQYF. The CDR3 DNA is TGCGCCAGCAGCTTGGCAGGGAAAGAGACCCAGTACTTC.

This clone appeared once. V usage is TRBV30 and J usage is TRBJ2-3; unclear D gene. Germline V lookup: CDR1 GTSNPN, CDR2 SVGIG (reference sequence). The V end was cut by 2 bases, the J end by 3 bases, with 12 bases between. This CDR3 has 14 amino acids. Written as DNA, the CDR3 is TGTGCCTGGAGTAATACCCCGGAGACAGATACGCAGTATTTT. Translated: CAWSNTPETDTQYF.

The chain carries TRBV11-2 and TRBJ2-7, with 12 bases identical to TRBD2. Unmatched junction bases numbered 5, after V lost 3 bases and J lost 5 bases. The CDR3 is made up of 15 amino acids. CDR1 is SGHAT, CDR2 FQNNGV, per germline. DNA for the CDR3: TGTGCCAGCAGCTTTTACAGGACTAGCGGGAACGAGCAGTACTTC. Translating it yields CASSFYRTSGNEQYF.

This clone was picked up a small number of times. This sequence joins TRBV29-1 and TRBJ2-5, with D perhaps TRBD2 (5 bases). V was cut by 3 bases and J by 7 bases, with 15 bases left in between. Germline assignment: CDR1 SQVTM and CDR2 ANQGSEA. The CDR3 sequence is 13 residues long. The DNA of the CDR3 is TGCAGCGTTGATACGGGGTTTGTGGGGACCCAGTACTTC. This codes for CSVDTGFVGTQYF.

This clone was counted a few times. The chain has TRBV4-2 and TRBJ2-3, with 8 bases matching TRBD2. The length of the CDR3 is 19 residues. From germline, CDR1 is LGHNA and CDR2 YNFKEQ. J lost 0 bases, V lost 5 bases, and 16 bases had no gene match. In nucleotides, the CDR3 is TGTGCCAGCAGCTTTTCAGGGGCTAGCGGGTCGACTAGCACAGATACGCAGTATTTT. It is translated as CASSFSGASGSTSTDTQYF.

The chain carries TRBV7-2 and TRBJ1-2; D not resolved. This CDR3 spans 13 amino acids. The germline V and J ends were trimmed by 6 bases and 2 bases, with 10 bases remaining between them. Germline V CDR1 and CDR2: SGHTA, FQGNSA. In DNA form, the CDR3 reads TGTGCCAGCAGTTTGGGAGAAAACTATGGCTACACCTTC. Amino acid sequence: CASSLGENYGYTF. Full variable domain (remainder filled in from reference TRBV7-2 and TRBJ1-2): GAGVSQSPSNKVTEKGKDVELRCDPISGHTALYWYRQSLGQGLEFLIYFQGNSAPDKSGLPSDRFSAERTGGSVSTLTIQRTQQEDSAVYLCASSLGENYGYTFGSGTRLTVV.

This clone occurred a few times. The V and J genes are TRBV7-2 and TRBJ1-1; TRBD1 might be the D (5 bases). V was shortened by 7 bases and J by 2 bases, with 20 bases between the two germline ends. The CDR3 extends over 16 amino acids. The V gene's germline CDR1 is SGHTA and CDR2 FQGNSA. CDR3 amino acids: CASTIDRTGINTEAFF. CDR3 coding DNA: TGTGCCAGCACCATAGACAGAACGGGCATAAACACTGAAGCTTTCTTT.

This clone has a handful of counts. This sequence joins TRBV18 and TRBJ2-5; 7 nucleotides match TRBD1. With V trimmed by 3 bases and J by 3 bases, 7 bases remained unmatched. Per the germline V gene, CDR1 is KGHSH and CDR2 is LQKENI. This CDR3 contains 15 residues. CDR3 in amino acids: CASSPPSGTEETQYF. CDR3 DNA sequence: TGTGCCAGCTCACCGCCGTCCGGGACAGAAGAGACCCAGTACTTC.

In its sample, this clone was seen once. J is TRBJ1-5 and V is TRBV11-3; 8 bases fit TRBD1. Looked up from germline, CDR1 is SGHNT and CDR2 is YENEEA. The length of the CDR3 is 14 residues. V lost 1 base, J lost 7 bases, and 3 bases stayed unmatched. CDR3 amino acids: CASSLAGQGQPQHF. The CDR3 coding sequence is TGTGCCAGCAGCTTAGCTGGACAGGGCCAGCCCCAGCATTTT.